This T cell receptor (beta chain) was sequenced in a study of T cell repertoires in cytomegalovirus infection (dated by TCRdb to between 2018 and 2020). Regarding the study in general: Peptide stimulations targeted recently identified HLA-C-restricted CMV epitopes, whose presentation resists viral immunomodulation, together with well-studied HLA-B-restricted epitopes. The HLA type of each donor mattered for the analysis, because public TCR beta signatures pointed to carriage of CMV infection along with the matching HLA type.

V and J are truncated by 1 base and 5 bases respectively, leaving an intervening sequence of 8 bases. The germline V gene encodes CDR1 MNHNS and CDR2 SASEGT. The cysteine opens and the phenylalanine closes a CDR3 of 14 amino acids. The DNA shown is the 42-base CDR3, in frame from base 1. Details on this clonotype: Its antigen remains unidentified. No base qualities exist here, and no much larger clone lies one base off it.

The sequencing machine was an Illumina HiSeq 1500. TCRdb passed the public sequencing reads through fastp at Q25 and MiXCR, retaining productive beta sequences. Duplicate CDR3 protein sequences are folded into a single record with the most common DNA and genes. The sample records around 430,000 distinct CDR3 sequences, about 42% of which are singletons. Jointly, the top ten make up 43% of the sample. Taken with the paper, the label for treatment or condition translates to: in vitro stimulation with specific CMV peptide epitopes to enrich CMV-specific T cells. Overall results and qualifications from the work: Carriers of CMV infection plus the relevant HLA type were discriminated by the cumulative frequency of public TCR beta family members in the study cohort and in an independent roughly 400-donor cohort. In the ex vivo response, HLA-C-restricted CMV-specific TCR beta clonotypes were dominant, and in two of eight donors the single most frequent clonotype came from this HLA-C-restricted group.

Rearrangement joined TRBV6-1 to TRBJ1-4; the D gene identity is not certain. The TCR originated in a human donor in good health (CMV status not recorded). Some clones in this sample may be carry-over from other donors' samples. The specimen was cultured PBMCs, collected from culture after CMV antigen stimulation. The DNA sequence follows: TGTGCCAGCAGTGAAGGATTTTCCAATGAAAAACTGTTTTTT. It encodes CASSEGFSNEKLFF.